The 30 T cell receptor beta chains presented below share a single source sample, sequenced in a study of spatial heterogeneity in lung cancer. Overall study results and limits: One measure, the expanded intratumoral alpha and beta TCR count, tracked tumor mutation counts.

Which antigens these TCRs recognize remains unknown. TCRdb fed the 5' RACE reads into MiXCR, producing one record per CDR3 protein. The table includes over 15,000 distinct CDR3 sequences, approximately 5.6% detected once. Time point described: sample taken at primary tumor resection. The sample in question was lung tumor tissue, obtained at surgery. All receptors derive from a female donor with early-stage non-small cell lung cancer.

This clonotype was seen only a few times. Found in a library prepared for alpha chains, this beta chain is an off-target read, and its abundance has little meaning. The chain combines TRBV7-9 with TRBJ1-1; D not resolved. Germline V gives CDR1 SEHNR, CDR2 FQNEAQ (reference sequence). CDR3 length: 16 residues. V was pared by 4 bases and J by 4 bases, with 19 bases between. The CDR3 sequence is CASSSLDEIVATEAFF. The CDR3 DNA reads as TGTGCCAGCAGCTCCCTGGACGAGATCGTTGCCACTGAAGCTTTCTTT.

As regards this clonotype: This clone may be a read error of a much larger clone one base away. This beta chain was picked up by a library intended for alpha chains and is off target, so its count carries little meaning. V and J are TRBV27 and TRBJ2-2, with unresolved D. The germline V gene has CDR1 MNHEY and CDR2 SMNVEV (reference sequence). This CDR3 has 15 amino acids. V lost 2 bases to trimming and J lost 2 bases, with 9 bases between them. The CDR3 is CASSLKEVNTGELFF. The CDR3, as DNA: TGTGCCAGCAGTTTAAAAGAGGTAAACACCGGGGAGCTGTTTTTT.

This clonotype was counted ten times or more. This beta chain slipped into a library made for alpha chains as a stray read, so its size is not meaningful. The rearrangement uses TRBV12-3 or TRBV12-4 and TRBJ2-6, with 8 bases fitting TRBD1. The CDR3 runs to 15 residues. After removal of 5 bases from V and 1 base from J, the junction contained 1 base not matched to a gene. CDR3: CASSHRGSGANVLTF. CDR3 nucleotides: TGTGCCAGCAGTCACAGGGGGTCTGGGGCCAACGTCCTGACTTTC.

This clonotype was seen at least ten times. This beta chain lies outside the target of a library built for alpha chains; its clone size means little. The genes are TRBV20-1 and TRBJ1-1; possible D gene TRBD1, 5 bases. The V gene lost 2 bases and the J gene lost 0 bases, with 7 bases spanning the gap. Germline V gives CDR1 DFQATT, CDR2 SNEGSKA (reference sequence). This CDR3 comprises 13 residues. The chain's CDR3 is CSARRDLNTEAFF. The CDR3 DNA is TGCAGTGCTAGACGGGACTTGAACACTGAAGCTTTCTTT.

This clonotype was seen ten or more times. The library was designed around alpha chains, so this beta chain is a stray read whose abundance carries little weight. The rearrangement joins TRBV7-3 to TRBJ2-3, with D unresolved. Per the germline V gene, CDR1 is SGHTA and CDR2 is FQGTGA. The V end lost 5 bases, the J end lost 0 bases, and 12 bases lay between the germline ends. The CDR3 is made up of 15 amino acids. The CDR3 coding sequence is TGTGCCAGCAGCCCCGTCGGAACTAGCACAGATACGCAGTATTTT. As protein: CASSPVGTSTDTQYF.

In its sample, this clonotype was seen a few times. The library was built for alpha chains, so this beta chain is an off-target read and its size means little. The chain employs TRBV7-9 and TRBJ1-2; maybe TRBD1 (5 bases). The V gene's germline CDR1 is SEHNR and CDR2 FQNEAQ (reference sequence). Between the trimmed V and J ends, which lost 5 bases and 5 bases, there was a span of 9 bases. The CDR3 extends over 12 amino acids. CDR3 protein: CASSVDSYGYTF. The CDR3 bases are TGTGCCAGCAGCGTTGACAGTTATGGCTACACCTTC.

This clonotype has ten or more counts. With the library built for alpha chains, this beta chain is off target and its frequency is not meaningful. This chain links TRBV2 with TRBJ2-1; no firm D call. Trimming pared 3 bases from V and 7 bases from J, leaving 13 bases between. Germline CDR1 and CDR2: SNHLY and FYNNEI. This CDR3 region has 14 residues. For the CDR3, the DNA is TGTGCCAGCAGTGACTATTTGGGAAATAATGAGCAGTTCTTC. This gives the protein CASSDYLGNNEQFF.

This clonotype was detected ten times or more. Being off target in a library aimed at alpha chains, this beta chain has a size of little meaning. The V and J genes are TRBV7-3 and TRBJ2-3; no clear D gene. Deletions cut 5 bases from V and 0 bases from J, with 6 bases between. CDR1 is SGHTA, CDR2 FQGTGA, per germline. The CDR3 covers 13 residues. The CDR3 sequence is CASSRTSTDTQYF. CDR3 DNA sequence: TGTGCCAGCAGCCGGACCAGCACAGATACGCAGTATTTT.

In regard to this clonotype: This beta chain appears as a stray read in a library generated for alpha chains; its size is not informative. V gene TRBV3-1 combines with J gene TRBJ2-5; 8 nucleotides agree with TRBD2. CDR3 length: 15 residues. V gave up 6 bases and J gave up 2 bases; unmatched junction bases: 8. CDR1 and CDR2 (germline): LGHDT, YNNKEL (reference sequence). CDR3 protein: CASRRSGIEQETQYF. Written as DNA, the CDR3 is TGTGCCAGCAGACGTAGCGGGATAGAGCAAGAGACCCAGTACTTC.

This clonotype is termed medium-sized. For a library built for alpha chains, this beta chain is a stray read; little rests on its size. The chain employs TRBV29-1 and TRBJ2-1, with 9 bases aligning to TRBD2. V was pared by 3 bases and J by 9 bases, with 9 bases of the junction left unmatched. CDR3 length equals 14 residues. Germline assignment: CDR1 SQVTM and CDR2 ANQGSEA. The CDR3 spells CSVEFSSGNGEQFF. The CDR3 DNA sequence: TGCAGCGTTGAGTTTTCTAGCGGGAATGGTGAGCAGTTCTTC.

This clonotype was counted at least ten times. Because the library targeted alpha chains, this beta chain is an off-target read whose size means little. The rearrangement uses TRBV5-1 and TRBJ2-2; TRBD1 is a possible D gene (6 bases). Trimming left V 2 bases short and J 2 bases short, with 13 bases between. Germline CDR1 SGHRS, CDR2 YFSETQ. This CDR3 comprises 16 residues. The CDR3 coding sequence is TGCGCCAGCAGCTTCTTACAGGGCGGAAACACCGGGGAGCTGTTTTTT. It yields the protein CASSFLQGGNTGELFF.

This clonotype was detected many times. The size of this beta chain means little, since it is a stray read in a library made for alpha chains. The chain joins TRBV2 to TRBJ2-2; D ambiguous. The CDR3 runs 13 residues. Germline V lookup: CDR1 SNHLY, CDR2 FYNNEI. V lost 3 bases to trimming and J lost 8 bases, with 10 bases between them. The CDR3: CASSEQLAGELFF. The DNA for the CDR3 is TGTGCCAGCAGTGAGCAGCTTGCGGGGGAGCTGTTTTTT.

This clonotype appeared many times. A library prepared for alpha chains yielded this beta chain as an off-target read; its size is of little meaning. The chain has TRBV24-1 and TRBJ2-2; D is possibly TRBD1 (6 bases). The V gene lost 2 bases and the J gene lost 0 bases, with 15 bases spanning the gap. The CDR3 totals 18 residues. Germline values: CDR1 KGHDR, CDR2 SFDVKD. The CDR3 is CATSDSNRQAANTGELFF. The CDR3 DNA reads as TGTGCCACCAGTGATTCGAACCGACAGGCGGCGAACACCGGGGAGCTGTTTTTT.

About this clonotype: The library was prepared for alpha chains; this beta chain is a stray read, so its frequency means little. V usage is TRBV6-2 or TRBV6-3 and J usage is TRBJ1-1; 7 bases map to TRBD1. V was pared by 8 bases and J by 5 bases, with 14 bases of the junction left unmatched. The germline V gene encodes CDR1 MNHEY and CDR2 SVGEGT. This CDR3 contains 15 residues. CDR3 loop: CASRGQLRSKTEAFF. The CDR3 DNA is TGTGCCAGCCGGGGACAGCTAAGGAGTAAAACTGAAGCTTTCTTT.

This clonotype was recorded many times. The library was prepared for alpha chains; this beta chain is a stray read, so its frequency means little. The chain employs TRBV27 and TRBJ1-1; maybe TRBD1 (5 bases). This CDR3 contains 16 residues. In germline, CDR1 is MNHEY, CDR2 SMNVEV (reference sequence). With 6 bases removed from V and 1 base from J, the gap between germline ends came to 18 bases. The CDR3 coding sequence is TGTGCCAGCAGACTCGCTCGACAGATGGGGAACACTGAAGCTTTCTTT. Protein sequence: CASRLARQMGNTEAFF.

This clonotype was counted ten times or more. This beta chain slipped into a library made for alpha chains as a stray read, so its size is not meaningful. The chain carries TRBV5-1 and TRBJ2-1; D not resolved. The V gene lost 4 bases and the J gene lost 3 bases, with 17 bases spanning the gap. The germline V gene encodes CDR1 SGHRS and CDR2 YFSETQ. The CDR3 length is 16 residues. CDR3 in DNA: TGCGCCAGCAGCCTTCAGAGGCGCGGAAGCTACAATGAGCAGTTCTTC. Its translation: CASSLQRRGSYNEQFF.

In this sample, this clonotype turned up a few times. Little can be read into the size of this beta chain, an off-target read in a library designed for alpha chains. The CDR3 region has the DNA TGTGCCAGCAGCTTGAGCGGAGGCTACGAGCAGTACTTC. Its protein product is CASSLSGGYEQYF. This chain joins TRBV5-5 and TRBJ2-7; possible D gene TRBD2, 5 bases. The CDR3 runs to 13 residues. Germline CDR1 is SGHKS and CDR2 is YYEKEE (reference sequence). V was clipped by 1 base and J by 3 bases, with 8 bases between them. The full variable domain, rest sourced from reference TRBV5-5 and TRBJ2-7, is DAGVTQSPTHLIKTRGQQVTLRCSPISGHKSVSWYQQVLGQGPQFIFQYYEKEERGRGNFPDRFSARQFPNYSSELNVNALLLGDSALYLCASSLSGGYEQYFGPGTRLTVT.

This clonotype occurred many times. In a library made to pick up alpha chains, this beta chain is a stray read with a size that means little. The V gene is TRBV5-1, the J gene TRBJ2-7; D is possibly TRBD1 (6 bases). Germline CDR1 is SGHRS and CDR2 is YFSETQ. The CDR3 loop spans 11 amino acids. Deletions cut 5 bases from V and 4 bases from J, with 7 bases between. CDR3 sequence: CASSDRYEQYF. In nucleotides, the CDR3 is TGCGCCAGCAGTGACAGGTACGAGCAGTACTTC.

This clonotype has only a few counts. Found in a library prepared for alpha chains, this beta chain is an off-target read, and its abundance has little meaning. The genes are TRBV6-5 and TRBJ2-5; TRBD2 matches 14 bases. V gave up 6 bases and J gave up 7 bases; unmatched junction bases: 10. This CDR3 has 16 residues. Germline V gene sequence: CDR1 MNHEY, CDR2 SVGAGI. CDR3 sequence reads: CASRRLAGGPRSTQYF. The CDR3 nucleotides are TGTGCCAGCAGGCGACTAGCGGGAGGGCCTCGTTCGACCCAGTACTTC.

Notes on this clonotype: Within a library made for alpha chains, this beta chain is off target, and its count is uninformative. This chain joins TRBV6-6 and TRBJ2-5; 9 bases agree with TRBD1. Germline V lookup: CDR1 MNHNY, CDR2 SVGAGI (reference sequence). With V trimmed by 7 bases and J by 5 bases, 8 bases remained unmatched. The CDR3 runs to 14 residues. Written as DNA, the CDR3 is TGTGCCAGCAAGAGGGACAGGGAGTTGGAGACCCAGTACTTC. This sequence encodes CASKRDRELETQYF.

This clonotype was picked up many times. This beta chain is an unintended read in a library built for alpha chains; its size means little. This chain joins TRBV11-2 and TRBJ2-7; D gene ambiguous. In germline, CDR1 is SGHAT, CDR2 FQNNGV. Trimming removed 0 bases at V and 4 bases at J, with 13 bases between. CDR3 length equals 15 residues. CDR3 sequence (DNA): TGTGCCAGCAGCTTAGATCCGAGCGTGCGTTACGAGCAGTACTTC. Its translation is CASSLDPSVRYEQYF.

In this sample, this clonotype turned up many times. A library prepared for alpha chains yielded this beta chain as an off-target read; its size is of little meaning. V and J are TRBV11-3 and TRBJ2-1; D not resolved. The CDR3 is 13 residues long. V gave up 3 bases and J gave up 4 bases, with 7 bases separating them. CDR1 is SGHNT and CDR2 is YENEEA in the germline V gene. CDR3 in amino acids: CASSLTDYNEQFF. The DNA for the CDR3 is TGTGCCAGCAGCTTGACGGATTACAATGAGCAGTTCTTC. Supplemented by reference TRBV11-3 and TRBJ2-1, the full variable domain reads EAGVVQSPRYKIIEKKQPVAFWCNPISGHNTLYWYLQNLGQGPELLIRYENEEAVDDSQLPKDRFSAERLKGVDSTLKIQPAELGDSAVYLCASSLTDYNEQFFGPGTRLTVL.

This clonotype was recorded many times. The library was built for alpha chains, so this beta chain is an off-target read and its size means little. The chain uses TRBV4-1 and TRBJ2-5; 11 bases match TRBD2. V lost 6 bases, J lost 3 bases, and 6 bases stayed unmatched. CDR3 length: 15 amino acids. Germline CDR1 reads MGHRA; CDR2 reads YSYEKL. The CDR3 here is CASREGLAAEETQYF. CDR3 in DNA: TGCGCCAGCAGGGAGGGACTAGCGGCTGAAGAGACCCAGTACTTC.

This clonotype counts as medium-sized. This beta chain represents an off-target read in a library built for alpha chains; its size is of limited meaning. The chain employs TRBV20-1 and TRBJ2-7, with 8 bases that match TRBD1. The V and J ends lost 6 bases and 10 bases, in that order; junction bases with no gene match: 17. CDR1 and CDR2 from the germline V gene are DFQATT and SNEGSKA (reference sequence). CDR3 size: 14 residues. CDR3 loop: CSATAGQVSSGQYF. The CDR3 DNA follows: TGCAGTGCCACGGCGGGACAGGTCTCCTCAGGCCAGTACTTC.

This clonotype was counted ten times or more. As an off-target read in a library built for alpha chains, this beta chain has a frequency of little significance. This rearrangement joins TRBV28 to TRBJ2-3; D not resolved. CDR3 length: 12 amino acids. Germline CDR1 reads MDHEN; CDR2 reads SYDVKM. CDR3 DNA sequence: TGTGCGGCTGTAGCTAGCACAGATACGCAGTATTTT. Amino acid sequence: CAAVASTDTQYF.

The table lists this clonotype with many counts. As an off-target read in a library built for alpha chains, this beta chain has a frequency of little significance. The chain is built from TRBV20-1 and TRBJ2-1, with unresolved D. Germline CDR1 reads DFQATT; CDR2 reads SNEGSKA (reference sequence). CDR3 length: 14 amino acids. Trimming removed 6 bases at V and 0 bases at J, with 12 bases between. CDR3 loop: CSATGRSSYNEQFF. In DNA form, the CDR3 reads TGCAGTGCGACCGGACGGAGCTCCTACAATGAGCAGTTCTTC.

Many counts were recorded for this clonotype. This beta chain slipped into a library made for alpha chains as a stray read, so its size is not meaningful. J is TRBJ2-5 and V is TRBV7-2; 14 bases fit TRBD2. J gave up 5 bases and V 6 bases, and 5 bases lay outside the gene matches. The CDR3 sequence is 15 residues long. Germline CDR1 SGHTA, CDR2 FQGNSA. The DNA of the CDR3 is TGTGCCAGCAGACTAGGGACTAGCGGGAGCGAGACCCAGTACTTC. Amino acid sequence: CASRLGTSGSETQYF.

Many counts were recorded for this clonotype. This beta chain slipped into a library made for alpha chains as a stray read, so its size is not meaningful. This chain links TRBV27 with TRBJ2-7, with 9 bases aligning to TRBD2. This CDR3 comprises 15 residues. Per the germline V gene, CDR1 is MNHEY and CDR2 is SMNVEV (reference sequence). The trim removed 5 bases at V and 5 bases at J, leaving 10 bases unmatched. The CDR3 DNA is TGTGCCAGCAGTGTCACGGGACTAGCTTCCCACGAGCAGTACTTC. As protein: CASSVTGLASHEQYF.

This clonotype was counted many times. This beta chain represents an off-target read in a library built for alpha chains; its size is of limited meaning. The chain has TRBV28 and TRBJ2-3; no reliable D call. The V end lost 6 bases, the J end lost 1 base, and 29 bases lay between the germline ends. The V gene's germline CDR1 is MDHEN and CDR2 SYDVKM. CDR3 length: 20 residues. The CDR3 nucleotides are TGTGCCAGCAGCGCCATTACCGGTTCAGTCTTTGGGGAAGGCACAGATACGCAGTATTTT. It translates to CASSAITGSVFGEGTDTQYF.

This clonotype came up many times. As an off-target read in a library built for alpha chains, this beta chain has a frequency of little significance. The chain combines TRBV5-4 with TRBJ1-1; no definite D call. Germline V gene lookup returns CDR1 SGHNT and CDR2 YYREEE (reference sequence). The V end was cut by 4 bases, the J end by 0 bases, with 10 bases between. The CDR3 contains 14 residues. Here the CDR3 DNA reads TGTGCCAGCAGCACGGCACAGATGAACACTGAAGCTTTCTTT. It yields the protein CASSTAQMNTEAFF.